The 3 T cell receptor beta chains below come from one sample, sequenced in a study of CD8 T cells in Susac syndrome. After extraction with the RNeasy kit, roughly 0.45 to 1 ug of the RNA was reverse transcribed using random hexamers. One entry per CDR3 protein results from TCRdb running MiXCR on the immunoSEQ multiplex PCR reads. The sample records about 300,000 distinct CDR3 sequences, 75% to 85% being singletons. The sequenced sample consisted of CD8+ T cells from PBMCs. Receptors originate from a human donor with multiple sclerosis.

The genes are TRBV6-5 and TRBJ2-7; D is uncertain. The germline V and J ends were trimmed by 4 bases and 2 bases, with 3 bases remaining between them. Germline values: CDR1 MNHEY, CDR2 SVGAGI. The CDR3 contains 11 residues. CDR3 nucleotide sequence: TGTGCCAGCAGTTGGGCCTACGAGCAGTACTTC. Translated: CASSWAYEQYF.

The rearrangement links TRBV12-3 or TRBV12-4 to TRBJ2-1; perhaps TRBD2 as D (6 bases). V was shortened by 3 bases and J by 2 bases, with 23 bases between the two germline ends. This CDR3 is built from 19 residues. CDR3 bases: TGTGCCAGCAGTTTGTACGCCTTTTCCCCGGGACTTACCTACAATGAGCAGTTCTTC. Its translation: CASSLYAFSPGLTYNEQFF.

The chain combines TRBV28 with TRBJ2-3; D is possibly TRBD1 or TRBD2 (5 bases each). CDR1 and CDR2 (germline): MDHEN, SYDVKM. The CDR3 loop spans 17 amino acids. Trimming cost V 5 bases and J 4 bases, with 22 bases left between them. The CDR3 region is CASSPGTEDPSSDTQYF. The CDR3 nucleotides are TGTGCCAGCAGTCCCGGGACCGAGGATCCCAGCTCAGATACGCAGTATTTT. Full variable domain (rest looked up from reference TRBV28 and TRBJ2-3): DVKVTQSSRYLVKRTGEKVFLECVQDMDHENMFWYRQDPGLGLRLIYFSYDVKMKEKGDIPEGYSVSREKKERFSLILESASTNQTSMYLCASSPGTEDPSSDTQYFGPGTRLTVL.